This T cell receptor beta chain stems from a study of blood T cell repertoires in COVID-19. Whole-study context: Sample material is recorded as cDNA or gDNA derived from T cells, B-cell-depleted T cells, or PBMCs.

Deletions cut 0 bases from V and 0 bases from J, with 2 bases between. Germline V gene sequence: CDR1 WNHNN, CDR2 SYGVQD (reference sequence). The CDR3 loop spans 13 amino acids. Here immunoSEQ multiplex PCR was the method, and the copy in TCRdb shows in-frame clones only, minus some. The table has approximately 240,000 clones, 75% to 90% seen once. This receptor was identified in a woman aged 25 to 39 who had recovered from COVID-19. Sequencing was performed on peripheral blood. V is TRBV10-1 and J is TRBJ1-1; D gene unclear. This CDR3 reads CASSESVNTEAFF. The CDR3, as DNA: TGCGCCAGCAGTGAGTCCGTGAACACTGAAGCTTTCTTT.